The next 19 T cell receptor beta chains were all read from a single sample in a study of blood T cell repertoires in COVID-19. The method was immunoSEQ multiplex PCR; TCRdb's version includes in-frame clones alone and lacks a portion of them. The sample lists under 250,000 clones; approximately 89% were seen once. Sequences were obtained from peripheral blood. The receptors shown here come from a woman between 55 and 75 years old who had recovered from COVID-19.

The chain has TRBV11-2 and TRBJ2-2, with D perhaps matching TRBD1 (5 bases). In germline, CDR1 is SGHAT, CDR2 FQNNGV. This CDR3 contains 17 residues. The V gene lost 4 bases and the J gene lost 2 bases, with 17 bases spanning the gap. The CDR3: CASSYKTASSNTGELFF. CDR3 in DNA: TGTGCCAGCAGCTATAAGACAGCGTCTTCTAACACCGGGGAGCTGTTTTTT.

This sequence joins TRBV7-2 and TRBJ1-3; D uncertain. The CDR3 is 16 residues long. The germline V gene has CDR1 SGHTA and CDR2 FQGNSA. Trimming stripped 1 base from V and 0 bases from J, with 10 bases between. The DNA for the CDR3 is TGTGCCAGCAGCTTAGTGGCGGGAAGCTCTGGAAACACCATATATTTT. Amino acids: CASSLVAGSSGNTIYF.

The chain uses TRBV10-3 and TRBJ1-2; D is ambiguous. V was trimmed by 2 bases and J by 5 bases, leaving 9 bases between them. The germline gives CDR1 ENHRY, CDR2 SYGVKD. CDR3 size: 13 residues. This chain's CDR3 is CAISEQPGYGYTF. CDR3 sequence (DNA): TGTGCCATCAGTGAGCAACCGGGATATGGCTACACCTTC.

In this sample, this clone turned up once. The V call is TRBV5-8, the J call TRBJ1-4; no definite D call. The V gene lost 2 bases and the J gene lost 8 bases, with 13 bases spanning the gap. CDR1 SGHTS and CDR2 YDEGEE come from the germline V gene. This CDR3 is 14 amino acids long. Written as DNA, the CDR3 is TGTGCCAGCAGCTTAGACCCTCTGAGGGAAAAACTGTTTTTT. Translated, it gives CASSLDPLREKLFF.

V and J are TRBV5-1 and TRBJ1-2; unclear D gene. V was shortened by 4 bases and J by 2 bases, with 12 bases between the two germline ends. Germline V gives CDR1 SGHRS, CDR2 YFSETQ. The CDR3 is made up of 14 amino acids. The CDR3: CASSMRQDNYGYTF. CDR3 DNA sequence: TGCGCCAGCAGCATGCGACAAGACAACTATGGCTACACCTTC.

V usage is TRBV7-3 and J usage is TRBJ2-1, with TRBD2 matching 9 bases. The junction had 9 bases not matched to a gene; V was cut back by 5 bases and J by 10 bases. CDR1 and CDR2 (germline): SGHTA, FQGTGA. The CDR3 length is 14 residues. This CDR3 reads CASSGAGGPPEQFF. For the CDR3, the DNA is TGTGCCAGCAGCGGAGCGGGGGGTCCTCCGGAGCAGTTCTTC.

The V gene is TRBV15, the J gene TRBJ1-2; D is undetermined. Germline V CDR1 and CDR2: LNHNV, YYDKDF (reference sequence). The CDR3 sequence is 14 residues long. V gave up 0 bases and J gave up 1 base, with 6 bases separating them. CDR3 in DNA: TGTGCCACCAGCAGAGACAGACATAACTATGGCTACACCTTC. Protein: CATSRDRHNYGYTF.

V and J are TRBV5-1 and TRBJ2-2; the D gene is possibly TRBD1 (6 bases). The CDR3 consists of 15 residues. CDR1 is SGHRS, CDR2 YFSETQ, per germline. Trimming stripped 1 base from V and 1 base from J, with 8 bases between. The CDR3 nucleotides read TGCGCCAGCAGCTTGAGGGGACAGAACACCGGGGAGCTGTTTTTT. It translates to CASSLRGQNTGELFF.

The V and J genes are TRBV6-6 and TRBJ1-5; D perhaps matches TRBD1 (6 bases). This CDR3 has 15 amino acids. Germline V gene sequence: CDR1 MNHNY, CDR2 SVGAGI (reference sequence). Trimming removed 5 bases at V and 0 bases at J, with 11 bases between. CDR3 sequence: CASSPDRYSNQPQHF. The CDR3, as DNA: TGTGCCAGCAGTCCCGACAGGTATAGCAATCAGCCCCAGCATTTT.

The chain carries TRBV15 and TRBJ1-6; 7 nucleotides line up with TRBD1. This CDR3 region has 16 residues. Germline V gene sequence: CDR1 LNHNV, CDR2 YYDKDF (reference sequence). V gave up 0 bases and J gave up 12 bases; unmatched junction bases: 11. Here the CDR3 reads CATSRETGSPWVPLHF. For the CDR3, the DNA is TGTGCCACCAGCAGAGAGACAGGGAGTCCATGGGTACCCCTCCACTTT.

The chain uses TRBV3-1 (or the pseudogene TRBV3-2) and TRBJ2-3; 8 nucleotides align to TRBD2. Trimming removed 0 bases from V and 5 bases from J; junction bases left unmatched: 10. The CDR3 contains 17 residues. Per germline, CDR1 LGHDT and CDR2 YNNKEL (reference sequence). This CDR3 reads CASSQERLGGAGDTQYF. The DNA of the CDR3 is TGTGCCAGCAGCCAAGAGAGACTCGGGGGGGCCGGAGATACGCAGTATTTT.

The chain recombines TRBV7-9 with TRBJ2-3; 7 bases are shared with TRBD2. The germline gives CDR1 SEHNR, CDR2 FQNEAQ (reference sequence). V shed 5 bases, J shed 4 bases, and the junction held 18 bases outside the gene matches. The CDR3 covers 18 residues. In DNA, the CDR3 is TGTGCCAGCAGCCGCTGGGGACTACCCGAACTCGGGGCAGATACGCAGTATTTT. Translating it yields CASSRWGLPELGADTQYF.

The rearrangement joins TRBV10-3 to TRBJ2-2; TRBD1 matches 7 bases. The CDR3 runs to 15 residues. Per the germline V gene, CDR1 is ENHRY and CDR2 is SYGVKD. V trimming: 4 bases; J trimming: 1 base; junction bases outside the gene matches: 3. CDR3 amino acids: CAISVGGQNTGELFF. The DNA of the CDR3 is TGTGCCATCAGTGTAGGGGGCCAGAACACCGGGGAGCTGTTTTTT.

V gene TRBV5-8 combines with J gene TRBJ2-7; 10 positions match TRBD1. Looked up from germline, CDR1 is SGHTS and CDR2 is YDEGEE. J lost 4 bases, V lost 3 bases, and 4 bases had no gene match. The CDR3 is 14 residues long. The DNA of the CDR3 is TGTGCCAGCAGCTCCGGACAGGGGGGATACGAGCAGTACTTC. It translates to CASSSGQGGYEQYF.

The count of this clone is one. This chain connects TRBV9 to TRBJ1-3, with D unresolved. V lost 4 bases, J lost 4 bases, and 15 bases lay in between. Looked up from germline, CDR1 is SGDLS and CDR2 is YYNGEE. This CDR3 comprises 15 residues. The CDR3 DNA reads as TGTGCCAGCAGCCCGTCGCCAAACGAGGGAAACACCATATATTTT. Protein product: CASSPSPNEGNTIYF.

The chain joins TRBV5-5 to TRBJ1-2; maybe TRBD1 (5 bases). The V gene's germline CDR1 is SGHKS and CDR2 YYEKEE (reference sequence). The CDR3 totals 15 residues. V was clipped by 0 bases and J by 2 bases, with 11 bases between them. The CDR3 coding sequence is TGTGCCAGCAGCTTGGCTCAGGGTATAAACTATGGCTACACCTTC. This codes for CASSLAQGINYGYTF. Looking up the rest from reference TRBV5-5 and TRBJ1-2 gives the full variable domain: DAGVTQSPTHLIKTRGQQVTLRCSPISGHKSVSWYQQVLGQGPQFIFQYYEKEERGRGNFPDRFSARQFPNYSSELNVNALLLGDSALYLCASSLAQGINYGYTFGSGTRLTVV.

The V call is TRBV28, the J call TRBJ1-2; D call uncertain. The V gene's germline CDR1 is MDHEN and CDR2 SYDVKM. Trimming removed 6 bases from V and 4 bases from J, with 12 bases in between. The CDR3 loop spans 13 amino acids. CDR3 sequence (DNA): TGTGCCAGCAGCCAGGTAGGAGGCTATGGCTACACCTTC. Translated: CASSQVGGYGYTF.

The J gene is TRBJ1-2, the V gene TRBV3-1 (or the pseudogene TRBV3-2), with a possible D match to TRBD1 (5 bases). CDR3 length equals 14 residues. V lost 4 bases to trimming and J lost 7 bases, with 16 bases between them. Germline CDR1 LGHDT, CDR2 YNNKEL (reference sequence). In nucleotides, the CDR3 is TGTGCCAGCAGCCCGAAGGCGTACAGGAGTGGCTACACCTTC. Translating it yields CASSPKAYRSGYTF.

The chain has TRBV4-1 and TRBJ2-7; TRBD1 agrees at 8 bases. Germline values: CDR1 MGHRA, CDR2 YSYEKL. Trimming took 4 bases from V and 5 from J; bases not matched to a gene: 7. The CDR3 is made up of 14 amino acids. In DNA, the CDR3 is TGCGCCAGCAGCCTCAGGACAGGGTACCACGAGCAGTACTTC. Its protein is CASSLRTGYHEQYF.